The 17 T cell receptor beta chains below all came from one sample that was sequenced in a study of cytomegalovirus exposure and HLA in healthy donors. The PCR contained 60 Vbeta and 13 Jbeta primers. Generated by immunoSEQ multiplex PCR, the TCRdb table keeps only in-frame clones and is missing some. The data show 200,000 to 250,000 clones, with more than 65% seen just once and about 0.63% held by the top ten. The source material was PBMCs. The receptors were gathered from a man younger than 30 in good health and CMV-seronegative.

Written as DNA, the CDR3 is TGTGCCAGCAGCGGGCAGGGTTATAGCAATCAGCCCCAGCATTTT. Amino acid sequence: CASSGQGYSNQPQHF. This chain connects TRBV5-8 to TRBJ1-5; D is perhaps TRBD1 (5 bases). From germline, CDR1 is SGHTS and CDR2 YDEGEE. V was pared by 4 bases and J by 0 bases, with 11 bases between. The CDR3 is made up of 15 amino acids.

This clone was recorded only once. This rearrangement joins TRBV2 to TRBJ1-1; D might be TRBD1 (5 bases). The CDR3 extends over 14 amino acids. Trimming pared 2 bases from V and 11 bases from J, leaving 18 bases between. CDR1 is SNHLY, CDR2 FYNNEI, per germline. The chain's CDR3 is CASSESRAGGDAFF. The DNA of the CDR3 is TGTGCCAGCAGTGAATCCCGAGCGGGGGGGGACGCTTTCTTT.

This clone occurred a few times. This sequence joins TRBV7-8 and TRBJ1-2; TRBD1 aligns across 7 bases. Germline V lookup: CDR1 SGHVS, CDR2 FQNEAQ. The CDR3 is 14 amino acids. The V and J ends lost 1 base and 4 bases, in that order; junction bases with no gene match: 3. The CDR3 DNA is TGTGCCAGCAGCTTAGAGGGACAGCCCTATGGCTACACCTTC. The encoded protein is CASSLEGQPYGYTF.

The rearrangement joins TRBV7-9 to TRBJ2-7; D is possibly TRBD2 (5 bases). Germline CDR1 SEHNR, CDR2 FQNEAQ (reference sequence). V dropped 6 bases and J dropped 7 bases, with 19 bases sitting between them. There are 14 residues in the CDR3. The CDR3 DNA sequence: TGTGCCAGCAGTTCCACGGACCGGGGTGGGGAGCAGTACTTC. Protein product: CASSSTDRGGEQYF.

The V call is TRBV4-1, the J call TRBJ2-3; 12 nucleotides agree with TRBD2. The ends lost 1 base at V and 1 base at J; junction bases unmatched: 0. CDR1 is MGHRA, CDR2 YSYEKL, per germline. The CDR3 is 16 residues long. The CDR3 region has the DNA TGCGCCAGCAGCCAAGGACTAGCGGGAGGCACAGATACGCAGTATTTT. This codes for CASSQGLAGGTDTQYF.

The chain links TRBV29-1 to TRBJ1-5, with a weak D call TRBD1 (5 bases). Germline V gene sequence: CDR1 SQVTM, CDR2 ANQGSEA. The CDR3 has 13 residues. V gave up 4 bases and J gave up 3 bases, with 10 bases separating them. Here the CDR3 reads CSVGRGTNQPQHF. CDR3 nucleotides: TGCAGCGTTGGGAGGGGAACCAATCAGCCCCAGCATTTT.

The CDR3 is CASSPRSGISSYNEQFF. DNA of the CDR3: TGTGCCAGCTCACCACGAAGCGGGATTAGCTCCTACAATGAGCAGTTCTTC. The chain links TRBV18 to TRBJ2-1, with 7 bases aligning to TRBD2. The ends lost 1 base at V and 0 bases at J; junction bases unmatched: 6. Germline CDR1 and CDR2: KGHSH and LQKENI. This CDR3 comprises 17 residues.

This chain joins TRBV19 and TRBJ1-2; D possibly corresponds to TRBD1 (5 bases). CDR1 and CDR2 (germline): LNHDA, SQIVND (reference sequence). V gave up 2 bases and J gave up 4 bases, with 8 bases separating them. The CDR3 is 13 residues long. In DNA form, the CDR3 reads TGTGCCAGTAGTATACGGCAGGGCTATGGCTACACCTTC. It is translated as CASSIRQGYGYTF.

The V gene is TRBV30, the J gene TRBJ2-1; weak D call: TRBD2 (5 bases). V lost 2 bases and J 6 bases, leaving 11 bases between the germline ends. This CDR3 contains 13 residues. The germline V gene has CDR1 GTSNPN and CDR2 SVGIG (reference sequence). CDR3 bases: TGTGCCTGGAGTTTACTAGGTGGCAATGAGCAGTTCTTC. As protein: CAWSLLGGNEQFF.

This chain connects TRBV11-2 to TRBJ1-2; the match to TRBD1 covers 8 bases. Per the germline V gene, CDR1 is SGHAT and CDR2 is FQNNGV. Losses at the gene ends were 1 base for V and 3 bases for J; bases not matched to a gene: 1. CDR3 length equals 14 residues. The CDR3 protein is CASSLAGGDYGYTF. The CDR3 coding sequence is TGTGCCAGCAGCTTAGCAGGGGGCGACTATGGCTACACCTTC.

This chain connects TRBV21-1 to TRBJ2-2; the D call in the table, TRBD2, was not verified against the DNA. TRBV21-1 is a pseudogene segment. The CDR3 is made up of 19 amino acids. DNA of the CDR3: TGTGCCAGCAGCCCTGTCCCGGGACTAGCGGGAGGTCGCACCGGGGAGCTGTTTTTT. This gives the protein CASSPVPGLAGGRTGELFF.

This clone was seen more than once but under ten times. CDR3 nucleotide sequence: TGTGCCAGCAGCTCAGGACAGGAACGACCGCACGAGCAGTACTTC. Its translation is CASSSGQERPHEQYF. The chain uses TRBV9 and TRBJ2-7; 7 bases fit TRBD1. V lost 4 bases, J lost 5 bases, and 12 bases stayed unmatched. The CDR3 is 15 amino acids. CDR1 SGDLS and CDR2 YYNGEE come from the germline V gene.

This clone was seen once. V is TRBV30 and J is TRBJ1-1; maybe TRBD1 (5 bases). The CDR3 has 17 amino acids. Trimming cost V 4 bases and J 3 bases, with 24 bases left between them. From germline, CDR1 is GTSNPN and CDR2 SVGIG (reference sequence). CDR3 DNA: TGTGCCTGGAAGAAAGTGTCGGGGCGGGGACTATACACTGAAGCTTTCTTT. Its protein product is CAWKKVSGRGLYTEAFF.

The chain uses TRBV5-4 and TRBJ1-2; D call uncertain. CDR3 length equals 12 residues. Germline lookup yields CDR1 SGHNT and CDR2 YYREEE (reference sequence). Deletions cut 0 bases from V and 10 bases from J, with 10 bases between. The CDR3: CASSLARGDYTF. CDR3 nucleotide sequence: TGTGCCAGCAGCTTGGCCCGCGGGGACTACACCTTC.

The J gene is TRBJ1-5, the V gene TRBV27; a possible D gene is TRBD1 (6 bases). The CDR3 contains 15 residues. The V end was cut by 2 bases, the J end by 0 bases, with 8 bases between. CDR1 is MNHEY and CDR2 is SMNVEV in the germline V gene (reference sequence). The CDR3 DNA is TGTGCCAGCAGTTTAAACAGGGATAGCAATCAGCCCCAGCATTTT. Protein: CASSLNRDSNQPQHF.

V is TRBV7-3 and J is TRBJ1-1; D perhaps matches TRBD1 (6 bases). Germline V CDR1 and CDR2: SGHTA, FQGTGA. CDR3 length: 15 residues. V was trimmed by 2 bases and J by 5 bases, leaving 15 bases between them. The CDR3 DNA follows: TGTGCCAGCAGCTTAGAAGTCACAGGGCGGACTGAAGCTTTCTTT. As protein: CASSLEVTGRTEAFF.

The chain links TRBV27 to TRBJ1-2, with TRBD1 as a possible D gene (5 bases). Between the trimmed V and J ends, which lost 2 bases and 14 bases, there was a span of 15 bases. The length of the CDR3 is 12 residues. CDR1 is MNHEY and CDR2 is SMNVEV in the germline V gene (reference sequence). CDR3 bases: TGTGCCAGCAGTTTACCTCCCCAGGGTTGGACCTTC. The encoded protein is CASSLPPQGWTF.